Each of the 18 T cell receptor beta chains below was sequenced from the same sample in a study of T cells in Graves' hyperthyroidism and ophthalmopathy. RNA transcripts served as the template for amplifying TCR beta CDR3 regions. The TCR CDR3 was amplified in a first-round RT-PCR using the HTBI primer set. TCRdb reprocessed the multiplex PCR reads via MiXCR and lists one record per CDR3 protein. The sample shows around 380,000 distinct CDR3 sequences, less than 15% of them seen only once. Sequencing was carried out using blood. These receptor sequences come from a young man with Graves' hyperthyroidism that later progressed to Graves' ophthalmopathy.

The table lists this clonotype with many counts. The CDR3 DNA reads as TGTGCCAGCAGCACCGGGACAGGAAGCTCCTACGAGCAGTACTTC. Translation: CASSTGTGSSYEQYF. This chain connects TRBV2 to TRBJ2-7, with 8 bases lining up with TRBD1. The CDR3 loop spans 15 amino acids. J lost 0 bases, V lost 6 bases, and 7 bases had no gene match. Germline V gene data show CDR1 as SNHLY and CDR2 as FYNNEI.

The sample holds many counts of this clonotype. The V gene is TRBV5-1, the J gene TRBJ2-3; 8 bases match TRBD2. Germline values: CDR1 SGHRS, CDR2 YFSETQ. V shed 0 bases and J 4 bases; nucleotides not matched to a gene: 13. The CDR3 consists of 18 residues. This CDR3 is CASSLEIAGPGPADTQYF. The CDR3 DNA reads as TGCGCCAGCAGCTTGGAGATAGCGGGGCCCGGGCCCGCAGATACGCAGTATTTT.

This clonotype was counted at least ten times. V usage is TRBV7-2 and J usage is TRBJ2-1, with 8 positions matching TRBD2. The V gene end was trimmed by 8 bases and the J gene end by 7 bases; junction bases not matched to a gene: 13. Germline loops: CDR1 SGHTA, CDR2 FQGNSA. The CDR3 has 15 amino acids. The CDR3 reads CASGYTGTRFNEQFF. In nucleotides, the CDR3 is TGTGCCAGCGGATACACCGGGACTAGGTTTAATGAGCAGTTCTTC.

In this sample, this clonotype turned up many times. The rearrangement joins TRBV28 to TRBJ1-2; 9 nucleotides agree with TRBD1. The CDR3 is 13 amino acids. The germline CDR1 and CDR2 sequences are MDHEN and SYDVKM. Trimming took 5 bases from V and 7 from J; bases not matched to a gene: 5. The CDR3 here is CASSHRTGAGYTF. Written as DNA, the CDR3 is TGTGCCAGCAGTCATCGGACAGGGGCTGGCTACACCTTC.

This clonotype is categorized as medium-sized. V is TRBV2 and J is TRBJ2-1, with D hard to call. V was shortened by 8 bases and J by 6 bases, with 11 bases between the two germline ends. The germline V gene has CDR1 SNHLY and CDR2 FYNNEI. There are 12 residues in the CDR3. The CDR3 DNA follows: TGTGCCAGCGTAGGTCAGAGCAATGAGCAGTTCTTC. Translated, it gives CASVGQSNEQFF.

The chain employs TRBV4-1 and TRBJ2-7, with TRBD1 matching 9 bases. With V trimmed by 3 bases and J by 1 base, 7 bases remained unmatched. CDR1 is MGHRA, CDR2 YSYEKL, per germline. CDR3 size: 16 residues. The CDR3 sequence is CASSQRGTGISYEQYF. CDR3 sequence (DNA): TGCGCCAGCAGCCAGCGCGGGACAGGGATTTCCTACGAGCAGTACTTC.

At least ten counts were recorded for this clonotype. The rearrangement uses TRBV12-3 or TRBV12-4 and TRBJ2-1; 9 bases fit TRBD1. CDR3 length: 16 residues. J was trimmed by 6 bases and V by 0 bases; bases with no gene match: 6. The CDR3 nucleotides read TGTGCCAGCAGTTTAGCGCTCGGGACAGGGCGCAATGAGCAGTTCTTC. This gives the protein CASSLALGTGRNEQFF.

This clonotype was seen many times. The CDR3 reads CASSLDWGYGYTF. In nucleotides, the CDR3 is TGCGCCAGCAGCTTGGATTGGGGCTATGGCTACACCTTC. The V and J genes are TRBV5-1 and TRBJ1-2; no reliable D call. Per the germline V gene, CDR1 is SGHRS and CDR2 is YFSETQ. The ends were cut back, 0 bases at V and 4 bases at J, with 7 bases in the middle. The CDR3 loop spans 13 amino acids.

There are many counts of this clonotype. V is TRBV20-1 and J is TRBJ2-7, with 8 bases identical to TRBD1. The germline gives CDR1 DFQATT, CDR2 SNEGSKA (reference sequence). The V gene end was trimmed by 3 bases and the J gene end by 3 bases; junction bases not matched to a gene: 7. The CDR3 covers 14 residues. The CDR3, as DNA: TGCAGTGCTAGTGACAGGGGTCACGGCTACGAGCAGTACTTC. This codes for CSASDRGHGYEQYF.

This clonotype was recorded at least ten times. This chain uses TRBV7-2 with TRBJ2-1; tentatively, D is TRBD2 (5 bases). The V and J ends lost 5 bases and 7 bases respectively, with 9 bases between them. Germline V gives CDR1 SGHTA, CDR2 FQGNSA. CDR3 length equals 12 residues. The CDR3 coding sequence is TGTGCCAGCAGCCAGCAGCGGAATGAGCAGTTCTTC. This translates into CASSQQRNEQFF.

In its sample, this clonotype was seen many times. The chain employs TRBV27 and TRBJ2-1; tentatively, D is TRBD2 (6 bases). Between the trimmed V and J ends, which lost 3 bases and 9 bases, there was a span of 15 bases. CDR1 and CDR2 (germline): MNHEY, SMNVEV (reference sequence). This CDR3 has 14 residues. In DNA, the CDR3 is TGTGCCAGCAGTTTGTTTGGAGGGGTGGGTGAGCAGTTCTTC. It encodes CASSLFGGVGEQFF.

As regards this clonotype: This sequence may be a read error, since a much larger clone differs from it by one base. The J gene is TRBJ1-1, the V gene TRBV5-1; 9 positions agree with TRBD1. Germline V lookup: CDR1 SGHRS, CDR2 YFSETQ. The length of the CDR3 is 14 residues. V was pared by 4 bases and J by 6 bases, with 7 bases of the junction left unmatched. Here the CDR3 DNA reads TGCGCCAGCAGCGGGACAGGGATCAACGCTGAAGCTTTCTTT. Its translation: CASSGTGINAEAFF. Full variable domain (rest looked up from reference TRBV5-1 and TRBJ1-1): KAGVTQTPRYLIKTRGQQVTLSCSPISGHRSVSWYQQTPGQGLQFLFEYFSETQRNKGNFPGRFSGRQFSNSRSEMNVSTLELGDSALYLCASSGTGINAEAFFGQGTRLTVV.

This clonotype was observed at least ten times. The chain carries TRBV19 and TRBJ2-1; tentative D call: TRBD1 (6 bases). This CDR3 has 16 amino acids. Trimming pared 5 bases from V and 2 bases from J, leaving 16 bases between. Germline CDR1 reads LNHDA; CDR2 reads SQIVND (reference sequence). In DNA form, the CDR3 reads TGTGCCAGTAGTTCCTCAGGGGTGGCCACCTACAATGAGCAGTTCTTC. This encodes CASSSSGVATYNEQFF.

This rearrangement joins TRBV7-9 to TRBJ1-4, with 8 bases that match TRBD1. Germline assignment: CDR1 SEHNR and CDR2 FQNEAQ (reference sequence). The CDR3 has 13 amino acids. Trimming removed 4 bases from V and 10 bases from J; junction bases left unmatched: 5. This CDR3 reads CASSSGGRGKLFF. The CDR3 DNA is TGTGCCAGCAGCTCAGGGGGCAGGGGAAAACTGTTTTTT.

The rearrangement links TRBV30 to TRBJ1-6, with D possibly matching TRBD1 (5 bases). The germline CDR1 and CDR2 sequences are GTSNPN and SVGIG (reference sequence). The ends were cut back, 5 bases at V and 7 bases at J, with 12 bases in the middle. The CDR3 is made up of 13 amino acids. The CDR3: CAWGRVENSPLHF. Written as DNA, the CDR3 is TGTGCCTGGGGCAGGGTAGAAAATTCACCCCTCCACTTT. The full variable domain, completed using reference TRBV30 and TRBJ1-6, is SQTIHQWPATLVQPVGSPLSLECTVEGTSNPNLYWYRQAAGRGLQLLFYSVGIGQISSEVPQNLSASRPQDRQFILSSKKLLLSDSGFYLCAWGRVENSPLHFGNGTRLTVT.

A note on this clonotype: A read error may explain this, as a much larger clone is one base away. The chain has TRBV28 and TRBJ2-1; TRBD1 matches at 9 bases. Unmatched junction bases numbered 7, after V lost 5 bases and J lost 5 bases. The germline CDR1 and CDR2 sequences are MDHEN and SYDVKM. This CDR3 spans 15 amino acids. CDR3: CASSPGTGYDNEQFF. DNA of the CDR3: TGTGCCAGCAGTCCCGGGACAGGGTACGACAATGAGCAGTTCTTC.

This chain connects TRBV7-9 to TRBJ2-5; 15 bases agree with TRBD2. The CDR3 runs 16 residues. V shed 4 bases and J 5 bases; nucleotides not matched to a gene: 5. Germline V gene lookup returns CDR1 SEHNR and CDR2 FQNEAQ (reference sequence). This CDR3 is CASSYGLAGGHETQYF. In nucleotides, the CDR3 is TGTGCCAGCAGCTACGGACTAGCGGGGGGGCACGAGACCCAGTACTTC.

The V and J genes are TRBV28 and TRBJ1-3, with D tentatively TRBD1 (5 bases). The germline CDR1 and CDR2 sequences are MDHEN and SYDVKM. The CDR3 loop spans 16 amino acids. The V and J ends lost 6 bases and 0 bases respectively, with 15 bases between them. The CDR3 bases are TGTGCCAGCAGCCCAAGGGGCAGGGACTCTGGAAACACCATATATTTT. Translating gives CASSPRGRDSGNTIYF.